Sequencing of this T cell receptor (beta chain) was carried out in a study of OX40 agonist ivuxolimab in advanced cancers. Background on the study: The diagnoses of dose-escalation patients were hepatocellular carcinoma, melanoma, renal cell or head and neck cancer.

Here immunoSEQ multiplex PCR was the method, and the copy in TCRdb shows in-frame clones only, minus some. The data show 35,000 to 50,000 clones, roughly 86% seen once. This CDR3 spans 14 amino acids. V was trimmed by 6 bases and J by 6 bases, leaving 14 bases between them. CDR1 LNHDA and CDR2 SQIVND come from the germline V gene (reference sequence). The sequence came from an adult with an advanced solid tumor such as melanoma, head and neck, liver or kidney cancer. This chain uses TRBV19 with TRBJ2-2; D possibly corresponds to TRBD1 (6 bases). The specimen was CD4+ or CD8+ T cells sorted from blood, collected in a trial of the OX40 agonist ivuxolimab. The CDR3 protein is CASRRYEGAGELFF. In DNA form, the CDR3 reads TGTGCCAGTAGGAGATACGAGGGGGCCGGGGAGCTGTTTTTT.